This T cell receptor (beta chain) emerged from a study of blood T cell repertoires in COVID-19. Study-level information: There were acute and convalescent COVID-19 samples, and they came from the United States, Italy and Spain.

In terms of age and location, participants ranged from roughly 18 to 95 years and lived in roughly 22 US areas. Recovered participants had two consecutive negative NP/OP PCR tests, healthcare professional clearance, or symptom resolution. Under the authors' procedure: Amplifying reference gene primers gave estimates of nucleated cell counts. Sequenced by immunoSEQ multiplex PCR; TCRdb stores in-frame clones only, minus some. Clone size and V and J calls were adopted from that table, with D and trimming inferred from the DNA. The repertoire consists of roughly 300,000 clones, with 87% occurring once and the leading ten covering approximately 5%. Sequencing used PBMCs or T cells enriched from blood (not recorded which). The clonotype was recovered from a woman in her 30s who had recovered from COVID-19.

CDR3 sequence (DNA): TGTGCCAGCAGCTCCACCTCCGGGACAGGGTTCTACGAGCAGTACTTC. Its translation is CASSSTSGTGFYEQYF. V usage is TRBV7-9 and J usage is TRBJ2-7; 9 bases fit TRBD1. J gave up 3 bases and V 4 bases, and 10 bases lay outside the gene matches. CDR3 size: 16 residues. The germline gives CDR1 SEHNR, CDR2 FQNEAQ (reference sequence).